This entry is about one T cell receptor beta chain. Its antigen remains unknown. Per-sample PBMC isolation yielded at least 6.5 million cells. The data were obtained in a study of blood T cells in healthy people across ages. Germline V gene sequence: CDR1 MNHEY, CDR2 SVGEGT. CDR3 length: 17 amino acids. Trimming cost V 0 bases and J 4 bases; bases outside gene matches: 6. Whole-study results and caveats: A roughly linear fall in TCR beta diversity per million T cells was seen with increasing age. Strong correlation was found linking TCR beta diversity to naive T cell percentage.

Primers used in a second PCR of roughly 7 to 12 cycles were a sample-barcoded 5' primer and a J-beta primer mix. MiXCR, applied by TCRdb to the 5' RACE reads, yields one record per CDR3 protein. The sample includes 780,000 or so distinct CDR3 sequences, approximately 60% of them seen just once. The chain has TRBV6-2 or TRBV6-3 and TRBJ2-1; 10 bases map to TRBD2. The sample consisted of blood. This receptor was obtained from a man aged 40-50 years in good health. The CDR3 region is CASSYSKGLAVYNEQFF. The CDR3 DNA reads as TGTGCCAGCAGTTACTCGAAAGGACTAGCGGTTTACAATGAGCAGTTCTTC.